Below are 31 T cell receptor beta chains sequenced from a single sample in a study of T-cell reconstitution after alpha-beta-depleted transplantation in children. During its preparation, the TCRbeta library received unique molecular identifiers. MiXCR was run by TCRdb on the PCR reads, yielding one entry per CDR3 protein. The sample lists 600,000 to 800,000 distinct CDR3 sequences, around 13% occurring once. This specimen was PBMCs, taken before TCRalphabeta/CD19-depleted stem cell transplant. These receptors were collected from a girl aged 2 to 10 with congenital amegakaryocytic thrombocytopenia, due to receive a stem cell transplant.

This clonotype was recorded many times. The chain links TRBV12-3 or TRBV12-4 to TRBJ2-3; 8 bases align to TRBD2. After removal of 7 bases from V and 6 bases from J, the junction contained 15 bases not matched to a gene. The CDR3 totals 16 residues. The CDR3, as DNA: TGTGCCAGCAACCTTAACCCGGGACTAGGGGTGGATACGCAGTATTTT. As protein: CASNLNPGLGVDTQYF.

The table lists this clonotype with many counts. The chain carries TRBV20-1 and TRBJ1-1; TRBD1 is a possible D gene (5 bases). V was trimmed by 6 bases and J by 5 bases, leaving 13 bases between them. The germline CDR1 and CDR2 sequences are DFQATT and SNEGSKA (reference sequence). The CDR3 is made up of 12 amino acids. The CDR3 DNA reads TGCAGTGCCGCGCAGGGACGGACTGAAGCTTTCTTT. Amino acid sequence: CSAAQGRTEAFF.

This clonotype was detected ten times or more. The CDR3 protein is CASSLEVVGQGFGYTF. The CDR3 nucleotides read TGCGCCAGCAGCTTGGAAGTCGTGGGACAGGGATTCGGCTACACCTTC. This sequence joins TRBV5-1 and TRBJ1-2; TRBD1 aligns across 9 bases. The CDR3 totals 16 residues. Germline V CDR1 and CDR2: SGHRS, YFSETQ. V shed 0 bases and J 8 bases; nucleotides not matched to a gene: 11.

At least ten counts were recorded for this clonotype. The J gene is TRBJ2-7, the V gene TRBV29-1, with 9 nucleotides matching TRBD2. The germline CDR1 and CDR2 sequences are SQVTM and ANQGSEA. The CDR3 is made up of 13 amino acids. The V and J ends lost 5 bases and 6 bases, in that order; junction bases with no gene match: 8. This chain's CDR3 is CSVNLAGVPEQYF. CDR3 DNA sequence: TGCAGCGTTAACTTAGCGGGAGTTCCCGAGCAGTACTTC.

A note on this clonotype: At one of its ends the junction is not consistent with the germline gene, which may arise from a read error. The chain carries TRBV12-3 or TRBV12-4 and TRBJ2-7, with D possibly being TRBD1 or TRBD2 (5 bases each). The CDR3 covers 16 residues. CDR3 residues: CPSSLAPPGFTYEQYF. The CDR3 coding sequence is TGTCCCAGCAGTTTAGCGCCCCCAGGGTTCACCTACGAGCAGTACTTC.

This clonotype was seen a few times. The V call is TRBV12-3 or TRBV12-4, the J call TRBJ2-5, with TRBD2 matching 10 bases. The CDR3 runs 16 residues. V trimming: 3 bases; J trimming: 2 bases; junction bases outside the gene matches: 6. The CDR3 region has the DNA TGTGCCAGCAGTTTCCCTAGCGGGAGTGGGCAAGAGACCCAGTACTTC. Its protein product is CASSFPSGSGQETQYF.

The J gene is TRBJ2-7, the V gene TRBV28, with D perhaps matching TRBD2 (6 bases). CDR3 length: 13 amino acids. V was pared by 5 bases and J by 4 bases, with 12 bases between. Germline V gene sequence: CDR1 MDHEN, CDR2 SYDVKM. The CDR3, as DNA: TGTGCCAGCAGTCCGGGGGATCAATACGAGCAGTACTTC. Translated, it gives CASSPGDQYEQYF. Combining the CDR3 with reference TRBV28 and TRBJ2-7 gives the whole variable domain DVKVTQSSRYLVKRTGEKVFLECVQDMDHENMFWYRQDPGLGLRLIYFSYDVKMKEKGDIPEGYSVSREKKERFSLILESASTNQTSMYLCASSPGDQYEQYFGPGTRLTVT.

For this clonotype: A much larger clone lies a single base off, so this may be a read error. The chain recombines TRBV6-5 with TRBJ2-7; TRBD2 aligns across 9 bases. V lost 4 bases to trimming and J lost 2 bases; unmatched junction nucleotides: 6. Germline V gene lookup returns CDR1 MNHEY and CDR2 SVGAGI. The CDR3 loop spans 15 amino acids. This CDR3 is CASSLTAGGTYEQYF. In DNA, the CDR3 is TGTGCCAGCAGTTTGACAGCGGGAGGAACCTACGAGCAGTACTTC.

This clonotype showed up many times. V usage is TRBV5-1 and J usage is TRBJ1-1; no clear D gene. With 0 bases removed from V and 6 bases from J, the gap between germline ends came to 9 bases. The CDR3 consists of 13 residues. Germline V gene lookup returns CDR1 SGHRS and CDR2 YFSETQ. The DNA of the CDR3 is TGCGCCAGCAGCTTGGTGGGGAGGGCTGAAGCTTTCTTT. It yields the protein CASSLVGRAEAFF.

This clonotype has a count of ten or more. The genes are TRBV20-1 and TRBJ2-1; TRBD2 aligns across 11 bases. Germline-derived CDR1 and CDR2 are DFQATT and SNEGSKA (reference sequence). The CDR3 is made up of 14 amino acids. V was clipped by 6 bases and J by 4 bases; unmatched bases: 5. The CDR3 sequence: CSARLAGKYNEQFF. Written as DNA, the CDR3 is TGCAGTGCGAGACTAGCGGGGAAGTACAATGAGCAGTTCTTC.

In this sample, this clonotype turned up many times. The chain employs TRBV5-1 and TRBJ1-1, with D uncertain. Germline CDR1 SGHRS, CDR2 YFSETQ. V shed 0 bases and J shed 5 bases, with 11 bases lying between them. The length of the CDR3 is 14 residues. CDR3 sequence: CASSLDGLGTEAFF. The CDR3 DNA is TGCGCCAGCAGCTTGGACGGGTTGGGGACTGAAGCTTTCTTT.

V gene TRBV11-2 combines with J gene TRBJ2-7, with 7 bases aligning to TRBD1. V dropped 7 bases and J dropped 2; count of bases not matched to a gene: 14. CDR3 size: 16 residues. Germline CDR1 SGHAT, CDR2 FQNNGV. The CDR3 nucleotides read TGTGCCAGCAACTACAATCGACAGGGTGTGGCCTACGAGCAGTACTTC. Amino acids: CASNYNRQGVAYEQYF.

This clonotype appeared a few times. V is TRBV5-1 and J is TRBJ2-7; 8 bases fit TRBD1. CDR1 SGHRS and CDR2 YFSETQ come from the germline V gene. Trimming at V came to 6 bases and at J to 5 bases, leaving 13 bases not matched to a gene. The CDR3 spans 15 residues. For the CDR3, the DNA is TGCGCCAGCACCACTCACAGGACAGGGAACAACGAGCAGTACTTC. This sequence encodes CASTTHRTGNNEQYF.

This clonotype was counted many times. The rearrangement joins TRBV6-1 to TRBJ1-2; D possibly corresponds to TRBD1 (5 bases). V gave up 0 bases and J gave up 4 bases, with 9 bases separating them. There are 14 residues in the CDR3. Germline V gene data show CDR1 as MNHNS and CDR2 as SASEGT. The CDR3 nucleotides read TGTGCCAGCAGTGAAGCGGGACTGAGCTATGGCTACACCTTC. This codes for CASSEAGLSYGYTF.

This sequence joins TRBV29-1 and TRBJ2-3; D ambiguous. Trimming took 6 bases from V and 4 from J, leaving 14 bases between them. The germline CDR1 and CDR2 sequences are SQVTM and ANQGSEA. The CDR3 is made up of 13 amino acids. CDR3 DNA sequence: TGCAGCGTCCGACGAGGTGGGTCAGATACGCAGTATTTT. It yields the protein CSVRRGGSDTQYF.

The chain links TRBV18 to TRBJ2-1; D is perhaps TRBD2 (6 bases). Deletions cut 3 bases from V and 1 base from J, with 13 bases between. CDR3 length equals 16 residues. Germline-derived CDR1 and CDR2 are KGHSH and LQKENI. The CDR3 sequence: CASSPVKGRSYNEQFF. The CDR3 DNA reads TGTGCCAGCTCACCTGTTAAGGGGAGGTCCTACAATGAGCAGTTCTTC.

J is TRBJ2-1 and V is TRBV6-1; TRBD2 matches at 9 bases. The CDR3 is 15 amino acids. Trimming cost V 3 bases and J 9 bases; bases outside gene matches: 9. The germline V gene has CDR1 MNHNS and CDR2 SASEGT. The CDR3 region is CASSESIAGDVEQFF. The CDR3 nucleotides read TGTGCCAGCAGTGAGTCAATAGCGGGAGATGTTGAGCAGTTCTTC.

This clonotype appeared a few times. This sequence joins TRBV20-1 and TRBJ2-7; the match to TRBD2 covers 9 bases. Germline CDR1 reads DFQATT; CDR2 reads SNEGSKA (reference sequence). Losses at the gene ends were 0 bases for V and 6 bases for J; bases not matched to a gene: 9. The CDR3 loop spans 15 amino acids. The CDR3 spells CSAREYGGRAFEQYF. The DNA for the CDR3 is TGCAGTGCTAGAGAGTATGGCGGGAGGGCCTTCGAGCAGTACTTC.

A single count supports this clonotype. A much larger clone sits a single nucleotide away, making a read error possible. The CDR3 loop reads CASSYSRGFATGAFF. CDR3 in DNA: TGTGCCAGCAGTTACTCGAGAGGGTTTGCGACTGGAGCTTTCTTT. The chain uses TRBV6-5 and TRBJ1-1, with D uncertain. Germline lookup yields CDR1 MNHEY and CDR2 SVGAGI. There are 15 residues in the CDR3.

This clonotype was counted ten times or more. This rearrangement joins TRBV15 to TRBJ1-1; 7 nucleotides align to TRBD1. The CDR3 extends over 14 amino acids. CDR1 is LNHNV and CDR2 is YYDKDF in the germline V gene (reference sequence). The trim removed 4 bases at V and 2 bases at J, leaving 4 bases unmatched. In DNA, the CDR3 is TGTGCCACCAGCATCCGACAGGGTAACACTGAAGCTTTCTTT. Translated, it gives CATSIRQGNTEAFF. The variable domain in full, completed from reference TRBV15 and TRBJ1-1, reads DAMVIQNPRYQVTQFGKPVTLSCSQTLNHNVMYWYQQKSSQAPKLLFHYYDKDFNNEADTPDNFQSRRPNTSFCFLDIRSPGLGDTAMYLCATSIRQGNTEAFFGQGTRLTVV.

CDR3 sequence reads: CASSRPLREEKLFF. The CDR3 DNA reads TGTGCCAGCAGCCGCCCTCTCAGGGAGGAAAAACTGTTTTTT. The J gene is TRBJ1-4, the V gene TRBV7-9; a possible D gene is TRBD1 (5 bases). The CDR3 consists of 14 residues. Trimming pared 5 bases from V and 8 bases from J, leaving 15 bases between. Looked up from germline, CDR1 is SEHNR and CDR2 is FQNEAQ (reference sequence).

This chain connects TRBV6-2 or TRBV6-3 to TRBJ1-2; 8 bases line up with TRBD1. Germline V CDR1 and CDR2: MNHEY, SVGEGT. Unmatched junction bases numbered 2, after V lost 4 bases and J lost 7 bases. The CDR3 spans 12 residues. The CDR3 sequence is CASSLDRAGYTF. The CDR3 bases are TGTGCCAGCAGTTTGGACAGGGCTGGCTACACCTTC.

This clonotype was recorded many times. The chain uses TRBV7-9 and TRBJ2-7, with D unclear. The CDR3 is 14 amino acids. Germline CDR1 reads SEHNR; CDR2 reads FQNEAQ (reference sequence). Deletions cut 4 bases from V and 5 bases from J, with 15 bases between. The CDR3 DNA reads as TGTGCCAGCAGCTCCCATAGTGAGAACGACGAGCAGTACTTC. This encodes CASSSHSENDEQYF.

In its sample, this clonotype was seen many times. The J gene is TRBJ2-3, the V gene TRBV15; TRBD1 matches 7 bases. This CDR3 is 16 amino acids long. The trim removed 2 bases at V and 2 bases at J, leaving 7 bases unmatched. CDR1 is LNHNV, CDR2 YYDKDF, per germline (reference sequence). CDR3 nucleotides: TGTGCCACCAGCAGACCATGGGACAGTGTCACAGATACGCAGTATTTT. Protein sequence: CATSRPWDSVTDTQYF.

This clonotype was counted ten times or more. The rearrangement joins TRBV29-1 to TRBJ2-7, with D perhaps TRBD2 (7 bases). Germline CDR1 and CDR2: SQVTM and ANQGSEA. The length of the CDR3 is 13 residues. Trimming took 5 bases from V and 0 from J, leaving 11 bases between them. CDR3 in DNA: TGCAGCGTTCAGGGAGGGGGCTCCTACGAGCAGTACTTC. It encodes CSVQGGGSYEQYF.

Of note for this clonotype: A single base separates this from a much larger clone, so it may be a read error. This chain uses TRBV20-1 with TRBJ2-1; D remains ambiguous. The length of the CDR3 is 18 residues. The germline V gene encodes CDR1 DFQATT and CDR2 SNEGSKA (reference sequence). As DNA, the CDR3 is TGCAGTGCTAGTGAAGGGTATACGACCCCAAGCTCCTACAATGAGCACTTCTTC. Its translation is CSASEGYTTPSSYNEHFF.

The CDR3 DNA reads as TGTGCCAGCAGCCCCGTAGGGTCACTAGCGGGATATGTGGACGAGCAGTACTTC. Its translation: CASSPVGSLAGYVDEQYF. The chain joins TRBV12-3 or TRBV12-4 to TRBJ2-7; 10 nucleotides line up with TRBD2. The trim removed 6 bases at V and 5 bases at J, leaving 19 bases unmatched. This CDR3 spans 18 amino acids.

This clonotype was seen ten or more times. In DNA, the CDR3 is TGTGCCAGCAGTTACTACGAGGGCGGTTCCTACAATGAGCAGTTCTTC. It yields the protein CASSYYEGGSYNEQFF. The chain joins TRBV6-5 to TRBJ2-1; TRBD2 might be the D (5 bases). Trimming cost V 1 base and J 1 base, with 11 bases left between them. The germline gives CDR1 MNHEY, CDR2 SVGAGI. The CDR3 loop spans 16 amino acids.

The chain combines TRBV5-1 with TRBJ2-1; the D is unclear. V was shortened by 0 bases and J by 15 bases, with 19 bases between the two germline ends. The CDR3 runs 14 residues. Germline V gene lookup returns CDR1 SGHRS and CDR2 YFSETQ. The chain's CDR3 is CASSLDKETTAPFF. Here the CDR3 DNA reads TGCGCCAGCAGCTTGGATAAGGAAACTACGGCCCCGTTCTTC.

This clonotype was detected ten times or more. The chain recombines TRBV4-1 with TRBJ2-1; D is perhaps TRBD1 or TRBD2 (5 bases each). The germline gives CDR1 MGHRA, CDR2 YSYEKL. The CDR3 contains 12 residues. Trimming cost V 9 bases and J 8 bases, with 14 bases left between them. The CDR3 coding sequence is TGCGCCAGTGGGGGTTTCCGGGATGAGCAGTTCTTC. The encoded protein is CASGGFRDEQFF.

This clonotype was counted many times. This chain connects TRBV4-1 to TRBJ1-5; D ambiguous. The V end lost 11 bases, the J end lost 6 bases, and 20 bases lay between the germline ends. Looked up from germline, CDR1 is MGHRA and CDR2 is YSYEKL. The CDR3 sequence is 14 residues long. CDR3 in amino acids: CARTEGGNGQPQHF. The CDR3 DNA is TGCGCCCGAACTGAAGGAGGGAATGGTCAGCCCCAGCATTTT.